The clone carrying this TCR beta chain is medium-sized within its sample. The sample is drawn from a study of graft-versus-host responses after intestinal transplantation. Study-wide background: Recipients obtained multivisceral, liver-intestinal, or isolated intestinal transplants.

Each mixed lymphocyte reaction held some 200,000 CFSE-labeled responders and some 200,000 irradiated violet-dye-labeled stimulators. Measured with immunoSEQ multiplex PCR; TCRdb has only the in-frame clones, and not every one. The profile shows 5,100 or so clones, approximately 24% of them singletons. This CDR3 contains 15 residues. V was pared by 4 bases and J by 5 bases, with 17 bases between. CDR1 MGHRA and CDR2 YSYEKL come from the germline V gene. Here the sequenced sample was alloreactive CD4+ T cells from a mixed lymphocyte reaction culture, taken before transplantation. Specified subset: CFSE-low proliferating T cells sorted from roughly 6-day pre-transplant mixed lymphocyte reaction (GvH or HvG direction). The chain recombines TRBV4-1 with TRBJ1-1, with a tentative D call TRBD1 (6 bases). The TCR sequence derives from a human patient who was an organ donor for intestinal transplantation. The CDR3 sequence is CASSPQGRGVTEAFF. In nucleotides, the CDR3 is TGCGCCAGCAGCCCCCAAGGGAGGGGGGTTACTGAAGCTTTCTTT.